This T cell receptor beta chain was obtained from a study of T-cell reconstitution after alpha-beta-depleted transplantation in children. Germline trimming cut 8 bases from V and 5 bases from J; bases unmatched to any gene: 11. The CDR3 has 15 amino acids. The sample holds a few counts of this clonotype. It was with unique molecular identifiers that the TCRbeta library was prepared. TCRdb used MiXCR to reprocess the PCR reads, holding one entry per CDR3 protein. The repertoire holds approximately 420,000 distinct CDR3 sequences, with 9.5% to 13% as singletons. The source was PBMCs from the stem cell graft donor, collected from the stem cell graft. The chain is built from TRBV12-3 or TRBV12-4 and TRBJ1-5; 8 bases agree with TRBD1. This receptor was identified in a human donor who donated a stem cell graft to a child with acute myeloid leukemia. The CDR3 reads CASHPGQAYDQPQHF. Written as DNA, the CDR3 is TGTGCCAGCCATCCGGGACAGGCATACGATCAGCCCCAGCATTTT.